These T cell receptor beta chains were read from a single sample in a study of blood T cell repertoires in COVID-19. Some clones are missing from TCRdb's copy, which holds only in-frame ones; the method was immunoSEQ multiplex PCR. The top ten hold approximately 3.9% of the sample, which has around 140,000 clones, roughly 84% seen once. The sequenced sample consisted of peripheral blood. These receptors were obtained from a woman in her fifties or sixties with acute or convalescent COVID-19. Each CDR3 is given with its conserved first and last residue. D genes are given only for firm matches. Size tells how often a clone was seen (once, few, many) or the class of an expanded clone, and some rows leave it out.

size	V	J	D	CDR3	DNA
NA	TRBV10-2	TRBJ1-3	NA	CASSEKSGQGNTIYF	TGCGCCAGCAGTGAGAAAAGCGGCCAGGGAAACACCATATATTTT
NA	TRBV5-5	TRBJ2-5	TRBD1	CASSLGRGQGGSETQYF	TGTGCCAGCAGCTTAGGTCGGGGACAGGGGGGATCGGAGACCCAGTACTTC
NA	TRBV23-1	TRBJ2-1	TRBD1	CASSQSFQVFRDRGREQFF	TGCGCCAGCAGTCAATCGTTCCAAGTTTTTCGGGACAGGGGGCGCGAGCAGTTCTTC
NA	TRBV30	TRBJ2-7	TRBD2	CAWSEVAGPPGWYF	TGTGCCTGGAGTGAGGTAGCGGGGCCTCCAGGGTGGTACTTC
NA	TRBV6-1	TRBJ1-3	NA	CASSEDGRGFGNTIYF	TGTGCCAGCAGTGAAGACGGCAGGGGATTTGGAAACACCATATATTTT
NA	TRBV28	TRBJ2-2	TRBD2	CASTTSTSGRPGELFF	TGTGCCAGCACTACCAGCACTAGCGGGAGGCCCGGGGAGCTGTTTTTT
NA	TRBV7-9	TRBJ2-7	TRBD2	CASSLGILAGERLNHEQYF	TGTGCCAGCAGCTTAGGAATCCTAGCGGGAGAAAGGTTAAACCACGAGCAGTACTTC
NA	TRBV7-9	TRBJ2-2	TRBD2	CASSLAGTMNTGELFF	TGTGCCAGCAGCTTAGCCGGGACTATGAACACCGGGGAGCTGTTTTTT
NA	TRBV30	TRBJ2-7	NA	CAWSVTDSSYEQYF	TGTGCCTGGAGTGTGACTGACAGCTCCTACGAGCAGTACTTC
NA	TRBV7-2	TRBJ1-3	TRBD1	CASSHKSGTGGGNTIYF	TGTGCCAGCAGCCACAAATCCGGGACAGGGGGAGGAAACACCATATATTTT
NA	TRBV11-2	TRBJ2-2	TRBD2	CASSPRTSWNTGELFF	TGTGCCAGCAGCCCCCGGACTAGCTGGAACACCGGGGAGCTGTTTTTT
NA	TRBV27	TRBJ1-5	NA	CASSFPRGPQHF	TGTGCCAGCAGTTTCCCTAGGGGACCCCAGCATTTT
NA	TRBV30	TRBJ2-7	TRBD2	CAWLGWVSGSYEQYF	TGTGCCTGGCTGGGTTGGGTAAGCGGGAGCTACGAGCAGTACTTC
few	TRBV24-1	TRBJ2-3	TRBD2	CATSEVGTSGRGDTQYF	TGTGCCACCAGTGAGGTTGGGACTAGCGGGAGGGGTGATACGCAGTATTTT
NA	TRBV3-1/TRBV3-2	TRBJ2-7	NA	CASSSTWRDGRYEQYF	TGTGCCAGCAGCTCCACGTGGCGGGATGGGAGGTACGAGCAGTACTTC
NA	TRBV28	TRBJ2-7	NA	CASSFSPYEQYF	TGTGCCAGCAGTTTCTCCCCGTACGAGCAGTACTTC
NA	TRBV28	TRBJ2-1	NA	CASSPHPAARKRGSYNEQFF	TGTGCCAGCAGTCCTCACCCCGCCGCTCGCAAAAGAGGCTCCTACAATGAGCAGTTCTTC
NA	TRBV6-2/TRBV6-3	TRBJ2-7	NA	CASNPRGASYEQYF	TGTGCCAGCAACCCCCGGGGAGCGTCCTACGAGCAGTACTTC
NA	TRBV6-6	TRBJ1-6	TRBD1	CASTRGQDNSPLHF	TGTGCCAGCACCCGGGGACAGGATAATTCACCCCTCCACTTT
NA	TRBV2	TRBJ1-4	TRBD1	CASWTGGSEKLFF	TGTGCCAGCTGGACAGGGGGCAGTGAAAAACTGTTTTTT
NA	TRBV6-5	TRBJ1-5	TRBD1	CASSPTTGELQPQHF	TGTGCCAGCAGTCCAACGACAGGGGAACTTCAGCCCCAGCATTTT
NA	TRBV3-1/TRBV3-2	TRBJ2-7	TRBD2	CASSLPSGKYEQYF	TGTGCCAGCAGCCTCCCTAGCGGGAAGTACGAGCAGTACTTC
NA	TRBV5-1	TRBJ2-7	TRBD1	CASSLEGATYEQYF	TGCGCCAGCAGCTTGGAGGGGGCGACCTACGAGCAGTACTTC
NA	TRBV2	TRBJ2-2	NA	CASVLETNTGELFF	TGTGCCAGCGTCTTGGAGACGAACACCGGGGAGCTGTTTTTT
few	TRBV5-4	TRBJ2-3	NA	CASRAPGDGTQYF	TGTGCCAGCCGGGCCCCCGGGGATGGTACGCAGTATTTT
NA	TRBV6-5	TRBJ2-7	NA	CASSSGPYEQYF	TGTGCCAGCAGTTCAGGGCCCTACGAGCAGTACTTC
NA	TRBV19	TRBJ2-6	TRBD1	CASSKSPGTGSSGANVLTF	TGTGCCAGTAGTAAGTCCCCCGGGACAGGAAGTTCTGGGGCCAACGTCCTGACTTTC
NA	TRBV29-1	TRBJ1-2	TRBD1	CSAIDRANYGYTF	TGCAGCGCCATTGACAGGGCTAACTATGGCTACACCTTC
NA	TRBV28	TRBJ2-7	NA	CASSPRPFLGGIHEQYF	TGTGCCAGCAGCCCCCGCCCCTTCCTAGGAGGCATCCACGAGCAGTACTTC
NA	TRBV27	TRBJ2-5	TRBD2	CASSSSSGMREETQYF	TGTGCCAGCAGTTCCTCTAGCGGGATGAGAGAAGAGACCCAGTACTTC
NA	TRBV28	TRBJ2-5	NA	CASSLWTQDQETQYF	TGTGCCAGCAGTTTATGGACGCAGGACCAAGAGACCCAGTACTTC
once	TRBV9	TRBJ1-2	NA	CASNPGGEGKGNYGYTF	TGTGCCAGCAATCCCGGGGGGGAAGGGAAAGGGAACTATGGCTACACCTTC
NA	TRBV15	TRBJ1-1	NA	CATSGGPGRETEAFF	TGTGCCACCAGCGGAGGCCCCGGCAGGGAAACTGAAGCTTTCTTT
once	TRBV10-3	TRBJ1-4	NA	CAIRDRGEKLFF	TGTGCCATCAGGGACCGGGGGGAAAAACTGTTTTTT
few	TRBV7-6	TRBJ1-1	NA	CASADGRNTEAFF	TGTGCCAGCGCAGATGGTCGGAACACTGAAGCTTTCTTT
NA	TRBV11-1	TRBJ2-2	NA	CASSIRGTGELFF	TGTGCCAGCAGCATACGGGGGACCGGGGAGCTGTTTTTT
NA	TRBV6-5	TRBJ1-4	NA	CASRTGNEKLFF	TGTGCCAGCAGAACAGGGAATGAAAAACTGTTTTTT